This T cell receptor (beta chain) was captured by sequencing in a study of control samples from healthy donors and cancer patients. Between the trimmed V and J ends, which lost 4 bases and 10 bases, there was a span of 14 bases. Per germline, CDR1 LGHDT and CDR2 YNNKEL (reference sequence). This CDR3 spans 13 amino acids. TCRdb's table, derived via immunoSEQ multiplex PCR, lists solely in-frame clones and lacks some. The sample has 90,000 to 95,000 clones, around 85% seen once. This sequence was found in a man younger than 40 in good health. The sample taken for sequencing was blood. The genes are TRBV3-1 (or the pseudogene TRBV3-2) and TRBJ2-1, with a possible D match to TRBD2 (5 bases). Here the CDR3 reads CASSPGWGVEQFF. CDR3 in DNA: TGTGCCAGCAGCCCGGGGTGGGGTGTGGAGCAGTTCTTC.